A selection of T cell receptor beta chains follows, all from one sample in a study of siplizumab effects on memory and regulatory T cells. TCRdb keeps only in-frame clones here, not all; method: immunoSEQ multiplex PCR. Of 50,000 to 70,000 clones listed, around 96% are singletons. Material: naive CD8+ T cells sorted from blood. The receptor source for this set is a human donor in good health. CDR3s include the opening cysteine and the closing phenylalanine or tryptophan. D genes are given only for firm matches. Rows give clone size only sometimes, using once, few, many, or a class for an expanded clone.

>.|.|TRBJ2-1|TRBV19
CASSIPGDYNEQFF
TGTGCCAGTAGTATACCGGGGGACTACAATGAGCAGTTCTTC
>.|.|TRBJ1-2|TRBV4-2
CASSRPGQPDYGYTF
TGTGCCAGCAGCCGGCCCGGACAGCCTGACTATGGCTACACCTTC
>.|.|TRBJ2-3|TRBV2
CASGRGSSTDTQYF
TGTGCCAGCGGACGGGGGTCCAGCACAGATACGCAGTATTTT
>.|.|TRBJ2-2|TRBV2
CASSDTDTGELFF
TGTGCCAGCAGTGACACGGACACCGGGGAGCTGTTTTTT
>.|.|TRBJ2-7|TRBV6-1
CASTEGWGAYEQYF
TGTGCCAGCACCGAAGGGTGGGGTGCCTACGAGCAGTACTTC
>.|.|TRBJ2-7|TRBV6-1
CASSEAWDYEQYF
TGTGCCAGCAGTGAAGCGTGGGACTACGAGCAGTACTTC
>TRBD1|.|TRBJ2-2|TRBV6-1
CASSEDPDRGGTGELFF
TGTGCCAGCAGTGAAGACCCGGACAGGGGTGGTACCGGGGAGCTGTTTTTT
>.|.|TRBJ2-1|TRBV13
CASSLQVQGPYNEQFF
TGTGCCAGCAGCTTACAGGTCCAGGGCCCCTACAATGAGCAGTTCTTC
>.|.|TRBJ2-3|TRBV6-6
CASIGGLTDTQYF
TGTGCCAGCATTGGGGGGCTTACAGATACGCAGTATTTT
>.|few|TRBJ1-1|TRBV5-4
CASSLLGGTEAFF
TGTGCCAGCAGCTTGCTGGGGGGGACTGAAGCTTTCTTT